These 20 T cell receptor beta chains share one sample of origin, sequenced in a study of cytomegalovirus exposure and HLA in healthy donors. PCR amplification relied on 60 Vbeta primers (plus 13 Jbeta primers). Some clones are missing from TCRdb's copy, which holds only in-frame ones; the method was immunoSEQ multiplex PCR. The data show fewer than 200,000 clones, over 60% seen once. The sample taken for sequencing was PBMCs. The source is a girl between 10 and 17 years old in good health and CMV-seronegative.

The CDR3 DNA sequence: TGTGCCAGCAGCCGGGACAGAGACTATGGCTACACCTTC. It is translated as CASSRDRDYGYTF. The genes are TRBV16 and TRBJ1-2; 7 bases map to TRBD1. V gave up 4 bases and J gave up 3 bases; unmatched junction bases: 2. Germline V gene lookup returns CDR1 KGHSY and CDR2 FQNENV. The CDR3 runs to 13 residues.

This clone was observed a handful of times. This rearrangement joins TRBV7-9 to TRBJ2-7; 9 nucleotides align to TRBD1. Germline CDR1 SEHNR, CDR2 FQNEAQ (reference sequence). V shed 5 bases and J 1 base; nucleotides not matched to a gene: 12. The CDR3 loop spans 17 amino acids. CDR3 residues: CASSRSGTGRVSYEQYF. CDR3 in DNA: TGTGCCAGCAGCCGGAGTGGGACAGGGAGGGTTTCCTACGAGCAGTACTTC.

DNA of the CDR3: TGTGCCAGCAGCCTCACGGACAGTCAAGATGGCTACACCTTC. Protein: CASSLTDSQDGYTF. This chain joins TRBV4-2 and TRBJ1-2, with D tentatively TRBD1 (6 bases). From germline, CDR1 is LGHNA and CDR2 YNFKEQ. The CDR3 runs 14 residues. V gave up 4 bases and J gave up 6 bases, with 15 bases separating them.

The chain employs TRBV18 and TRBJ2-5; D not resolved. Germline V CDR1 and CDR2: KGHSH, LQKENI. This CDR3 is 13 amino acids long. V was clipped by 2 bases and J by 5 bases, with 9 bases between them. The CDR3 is CASSPGIRETQYF. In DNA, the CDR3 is TGTGCCAGCTCACCAGGTATTCGGGAGACCCAGTACTTC. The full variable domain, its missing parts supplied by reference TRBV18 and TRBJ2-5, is NAGVMQNPRHLVRRRGQEARLRCSPMKGHSHVYWYRQLPEEGLKFMVYLQKENIIDESGMPKERFSAEFPKEGPSILRIQQVVRGDSAAYFCASSPGIRETQYFGPGTRLLVL.

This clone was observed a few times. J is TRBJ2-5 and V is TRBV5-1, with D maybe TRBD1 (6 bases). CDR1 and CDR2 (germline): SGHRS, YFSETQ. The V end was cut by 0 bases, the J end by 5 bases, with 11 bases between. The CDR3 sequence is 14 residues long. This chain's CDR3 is CASSLDHRDETQYF. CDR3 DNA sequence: TGCGCCAGCAGCTTGGATCACAGGGACGAGACCCAGTACTTC.

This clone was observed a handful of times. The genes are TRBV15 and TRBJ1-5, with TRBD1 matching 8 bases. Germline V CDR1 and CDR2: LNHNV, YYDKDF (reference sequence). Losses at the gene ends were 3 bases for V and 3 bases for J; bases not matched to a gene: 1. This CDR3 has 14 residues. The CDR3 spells CATSRGQVNQPQHF. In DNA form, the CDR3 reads TGTGCCACCAGCAGGGGACAGGTCAATCAGCCCCAGCATTTT. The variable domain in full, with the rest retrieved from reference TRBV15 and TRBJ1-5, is DAMVIQNPRYQVTQFGKPVTLSCSQTLNHNVMYWYQQKSSQAPKLLFHYYDKDFNNEADTPDNFQSRRPNTSFCFLDIRSPGLGDTAMYLCATSRGQVNQPQHFGDGTRLSIL.

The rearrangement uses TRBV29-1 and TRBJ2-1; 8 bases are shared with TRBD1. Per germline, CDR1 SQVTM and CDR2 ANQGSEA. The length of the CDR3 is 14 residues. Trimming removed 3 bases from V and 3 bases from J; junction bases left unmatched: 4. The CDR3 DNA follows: TGCAGCGTTGATTCCAGGGGGCACTACAATGAGCAGTTCTTC. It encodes CSVDSRGHYNEQFF.

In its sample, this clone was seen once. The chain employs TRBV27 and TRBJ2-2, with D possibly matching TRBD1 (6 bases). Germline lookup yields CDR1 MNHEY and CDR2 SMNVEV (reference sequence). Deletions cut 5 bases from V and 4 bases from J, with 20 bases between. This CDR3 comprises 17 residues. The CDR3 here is CASSLEQGAAGTGELFF. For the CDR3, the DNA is TGTGCCAGCAGTCTCGAACAGGGAGCCGCGGGCACCGGGGAGCTGTTTTTT.

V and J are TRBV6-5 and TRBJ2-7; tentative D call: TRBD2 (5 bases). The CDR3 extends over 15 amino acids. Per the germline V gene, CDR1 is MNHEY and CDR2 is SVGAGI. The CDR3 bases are TGTGCATCCTCAGAGAGAGGGAAAGCCTCCTACGAGCAGTACTTC. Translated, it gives CASSERGKASYEQYF.

The DNA for the CDR3 is TGTGCCAGTAGTCCTTGGACTAGCGGGGGGCCCGCCGGGGGTGGCGAGCAGTACTTC. Translated: CASSPWTSGGPAGGGEQYF. The gene calls are TRBV19 and TRBJ2-7; 14 nucleotides match TRBD2. CDR3 size: 19 residues. V trimming: 5 bases; J trimming: 6 bases; junction bases outside the gene matches: 18. The V gene's germline CDR1 is LNHDA and CDR2 SQIVND (reference sequence).

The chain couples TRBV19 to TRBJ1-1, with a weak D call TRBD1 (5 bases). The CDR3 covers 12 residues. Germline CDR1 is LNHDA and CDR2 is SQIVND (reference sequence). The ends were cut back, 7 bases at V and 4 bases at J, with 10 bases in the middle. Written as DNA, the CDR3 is TGTGCCAGTACCCGGAGGGGCACTGAAGCTTTCTTT. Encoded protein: CASTRRGTEAFF.

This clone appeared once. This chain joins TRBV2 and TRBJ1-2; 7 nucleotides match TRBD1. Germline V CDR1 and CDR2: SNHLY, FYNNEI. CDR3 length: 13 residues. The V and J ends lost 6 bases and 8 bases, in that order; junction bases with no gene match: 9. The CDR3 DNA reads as TGTGCCAGCAGCCAGGCAGGACAGGCAGGCTACACCTTC. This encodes CASSQAGQAGYTF.

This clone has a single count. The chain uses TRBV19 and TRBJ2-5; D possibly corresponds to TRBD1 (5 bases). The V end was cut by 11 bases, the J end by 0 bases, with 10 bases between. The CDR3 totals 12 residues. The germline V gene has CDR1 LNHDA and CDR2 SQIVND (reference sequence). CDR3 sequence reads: CASSRDQETQYF. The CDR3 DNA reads TGTGCCTCCTCCAGGGACCAAGAGACCCAGTACTTC.

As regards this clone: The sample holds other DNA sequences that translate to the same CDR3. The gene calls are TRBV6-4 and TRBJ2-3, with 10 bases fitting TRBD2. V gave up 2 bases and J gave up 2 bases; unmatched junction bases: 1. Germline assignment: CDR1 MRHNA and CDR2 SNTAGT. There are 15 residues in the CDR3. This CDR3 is CASSDSGGATDTQYF. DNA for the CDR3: TGTGCCAGCAGTGACAGCGGGGGGGCCACAGATACGCAGTATTTT.

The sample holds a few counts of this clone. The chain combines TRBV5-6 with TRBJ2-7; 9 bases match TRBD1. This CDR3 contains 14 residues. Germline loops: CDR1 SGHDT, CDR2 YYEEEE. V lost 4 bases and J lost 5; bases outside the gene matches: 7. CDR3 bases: TGTGCCAGCAGCAGAACAGGGGGCGGGAACGAGCAGTACTTC. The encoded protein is CASSRTGGGNEQYF.

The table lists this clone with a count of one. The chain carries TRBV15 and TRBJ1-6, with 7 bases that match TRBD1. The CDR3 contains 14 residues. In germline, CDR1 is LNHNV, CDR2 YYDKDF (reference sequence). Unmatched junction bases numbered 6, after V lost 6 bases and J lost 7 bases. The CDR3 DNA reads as TGTGCCACCAGTCCCGGGACAGTCAATTCACCCCTCCACTTT. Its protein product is CATSPGTVNSPLHF.

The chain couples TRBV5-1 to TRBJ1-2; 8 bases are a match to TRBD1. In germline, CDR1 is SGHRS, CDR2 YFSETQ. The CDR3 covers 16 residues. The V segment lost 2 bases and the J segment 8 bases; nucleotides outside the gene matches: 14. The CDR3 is CASSFGLDRGRRGYTF. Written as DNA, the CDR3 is TGCGCCAGCAGCTTTGGTCTAGACAGGGGCCGAAGGGGCTACACCTTC.

CDR3: CASSQVSRVAGYTF. The CDR3 nucleotides read TGTGCCAGCAGCCAAGTGTCCAGGGTTGCTGGCTACACCTTC. The chain employs TRBV14 and TRBJ1-2, with D perhaps TRBD1 (5 bases). CDR1 is SGHDN, CDR2 FVKESK, per germline. The CDR3 is 14 amino acids. The V and J ends lost 1 base and 7 bases respectively, with 13 bases between them.

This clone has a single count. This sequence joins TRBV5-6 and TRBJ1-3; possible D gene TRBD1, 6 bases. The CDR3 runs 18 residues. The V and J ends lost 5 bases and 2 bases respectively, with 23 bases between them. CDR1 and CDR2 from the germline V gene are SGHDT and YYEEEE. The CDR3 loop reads CASSRRGPGVYTGNTIYF. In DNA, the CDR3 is TGTGCCAGCAGTCGCCGGGGCCCAGGGGTTTACACTGGAAACACCATATATTTT.

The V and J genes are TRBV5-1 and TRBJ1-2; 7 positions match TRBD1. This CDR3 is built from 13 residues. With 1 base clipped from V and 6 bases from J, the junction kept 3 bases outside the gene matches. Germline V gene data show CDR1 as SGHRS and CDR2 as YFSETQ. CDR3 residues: CASSLSGGDGYTF. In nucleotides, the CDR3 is TGCGCCAGCAGCTTGTCAGGGGGTGATGGCTACACCTTC. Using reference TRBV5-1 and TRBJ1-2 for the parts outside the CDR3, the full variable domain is KAGVTQTPRYLIKTRGQQVTLSCSPISGHRSVSWYQQTPGQGLQFLFEYFSETQRNKGNFPGRFSGRQFSNSRSEMNVSTLELGDSALYLCASSLSGGDGYTFGSGTRLTVV.